The clone carrying this T cell receptor (beta chain) appeared a few times. The same CDR3 also results from other DNA sequences found in this sample. Germline V gene sequence: CDR1 LGHDT, CDR2 YNNKEL (reference sequence). The CDR3 has 14 amino acids. With 6 bases removed from V and 1 base from J, the gap between germline ends came to 12 bases. The sample comes from a study of blood T cell repertoires in COVID-19. As for the study in general: T cells, B-cell-depleted T cells, or PBMCs provided the cDNA or gDNA that served as material.

Some clones are missing from TCRdb's copy, which holds only in-frame ones; the method was immunoSEQ multiplex PCR. The table has about 60,000 clones, around four fifths seen once. This receptor was identified in a man aged 25 to 40 with COVID-19, enrolled during active disease. The specimen sequenced was peripheral blood. The chain combines TRBV3-1 (or the pseudogene TRBV3-2) with TRBJ1-1; D might be TRBD1 (5 bases). CDR3 DNA sequence: TGTGCCAGCAGTCCACGAGACAGGAACACTGAAGCTTTCTTT. Residues: CASSPRDRNTEAFF.